This TCR beta chain appears in the sequencing data of a study of T cells in Graves' hyperthyroidism and ophthalmopathy. Looking at the study overall: Blood from the periphery was taken at initial diagnosis, before any treatment.

The CDR3 is 16 residues long. V gave up 2 bases and J gave up 2 bases, with 13 bases separating them. CDR1 is SGHTA and CDR2 is FQGTGA in the germline V gene. TCR beta CDR3 sequences were amplified from RNA transcripts. First-round RT-PCR with HTBI primers amplified the TCR CDR3 region. MiXCR, applied by TCRdb to the multiplex PCR reads, yields one record per CDR3 protein. Among 400,000 to 550,000 distinct CDR3 sequences, around a quarter were seen once, and the ten largest hold about 11%. Clinical Activity Scores of at least 3, NOSPECS grades of at least 4 and durations under 3 months characterized ophthalmopathy patients. Patients were excluded for uncontrolled infection, other autoimmune disease, pregnancy or lactation. Every diagnosis used clinical symptoms, serum thyroxine and TRAb, thyroid ultrasound and orbital computed tomography. This clonotype was seen a few times.

The chain uses TRBV7-3 and TRBJ1-3, with D possibly TRBD1 on 6 matching bases. The TCR sequence derives from a woman aged 25 to 39 with Graves' ophthalmopathy. Source material: blood. CDR3 in amino acids: CASSLGETGTGNTIYF. DNA for the CDR3: TGTGCCAGCAGCTTAGGGGAGACAGGCACTGGAAACACCATATATTTT.